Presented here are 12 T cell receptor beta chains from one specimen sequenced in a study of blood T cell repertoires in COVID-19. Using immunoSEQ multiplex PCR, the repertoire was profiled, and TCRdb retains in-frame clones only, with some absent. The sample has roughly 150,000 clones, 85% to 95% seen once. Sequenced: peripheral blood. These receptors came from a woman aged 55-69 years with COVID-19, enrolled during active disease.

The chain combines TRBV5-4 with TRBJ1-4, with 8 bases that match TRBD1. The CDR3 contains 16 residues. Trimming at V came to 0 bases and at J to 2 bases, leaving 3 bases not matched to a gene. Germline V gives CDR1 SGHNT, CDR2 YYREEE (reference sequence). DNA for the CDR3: TGTGCCAGCAGCTTGGGGACAGGGAGGACTAATGAAAAACTGTTTTTT. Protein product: CASSLGTGRTNEKLFF.

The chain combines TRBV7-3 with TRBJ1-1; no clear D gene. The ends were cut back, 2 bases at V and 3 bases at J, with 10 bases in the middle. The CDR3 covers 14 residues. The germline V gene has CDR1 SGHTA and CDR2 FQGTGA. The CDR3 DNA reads TGTGCCAGCAGCTTACAAGGCGGGTACACTGAAGCTTTCTTT. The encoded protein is CASSLQGGYTEAFF.

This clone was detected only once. The CDR3 is CASSQERYGQGYEQFF. As DNA, the CDR3 is TGCGCCAGCAGCCAAGAACGTTATGGACAGGGTTATGAGCAGTTCTTC. This chain uses TRBV4-1 with TRBJ2-1, with TRBD1 identical over 8 bases. V lost 0 bases to trimming and J lost 8 bases; unmatched junction nucleotides: 9. The germline gives CDR1 MGHRA, CDR2 YSYEKL. The CDR3 loop spans 16 amino acids.

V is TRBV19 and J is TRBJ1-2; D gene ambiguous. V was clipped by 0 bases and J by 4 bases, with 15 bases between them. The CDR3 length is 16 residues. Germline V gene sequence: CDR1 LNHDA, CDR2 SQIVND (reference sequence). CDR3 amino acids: CASSIDQLQMSYGYTF. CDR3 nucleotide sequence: TGTGCCAGTAGTATAGATCAGTTACAGATGAGCTATGGCTACACCTTC.

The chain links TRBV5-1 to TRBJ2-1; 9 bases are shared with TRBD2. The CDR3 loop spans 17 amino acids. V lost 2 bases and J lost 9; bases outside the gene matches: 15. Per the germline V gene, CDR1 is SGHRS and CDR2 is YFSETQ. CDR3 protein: CASSFSASGVAMGEQFF. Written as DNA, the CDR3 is TGCGCCAGCAGCTTTAGCGCTAGCGGGGTGGCAATGGGTGAGCAGTTCTTC.

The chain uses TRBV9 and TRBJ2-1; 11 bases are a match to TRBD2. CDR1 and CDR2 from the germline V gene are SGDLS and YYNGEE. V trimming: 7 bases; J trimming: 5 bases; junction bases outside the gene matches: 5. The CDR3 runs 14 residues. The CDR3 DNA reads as TGTGCCAGCGCCCTAGCGGGGGGCCACAATGAGCAGTTCTTC. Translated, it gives CASALAGGHNEQFF.

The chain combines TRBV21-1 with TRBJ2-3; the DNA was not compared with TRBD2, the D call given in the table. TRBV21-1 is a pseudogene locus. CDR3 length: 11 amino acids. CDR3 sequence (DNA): TGTGCCAGCAGACTGACAGATACGCAGTATTTT. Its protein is CASRLTDTQYF.

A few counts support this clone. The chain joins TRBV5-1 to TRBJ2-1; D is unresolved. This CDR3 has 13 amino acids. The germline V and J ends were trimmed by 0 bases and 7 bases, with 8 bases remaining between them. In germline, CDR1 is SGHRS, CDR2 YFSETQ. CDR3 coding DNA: TGCGCCAGCAGCTTGGCCCCGGTGAATGAGCAGTTCTTC. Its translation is CASSLAPVNEQFF. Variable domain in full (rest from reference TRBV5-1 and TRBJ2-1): KAGVTQTPRYLIKTRGQQVTLSCSPISGHRSVSWYQQTPGQGLQFLFEYFSETQRNKGNFPGRFSGRQFSNSRSEMNVSTLELGDSALYLCASSLAPVNEQFFGPGTRLTVL.

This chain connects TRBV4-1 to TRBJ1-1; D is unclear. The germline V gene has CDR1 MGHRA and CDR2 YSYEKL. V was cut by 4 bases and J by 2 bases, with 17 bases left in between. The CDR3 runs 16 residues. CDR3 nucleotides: TGCGCCAGCAGCCGGGCTGGATGGAGGGTCAACACTGAAGCTTTCTTT. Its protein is CASSRAGWRVNTEAFF.

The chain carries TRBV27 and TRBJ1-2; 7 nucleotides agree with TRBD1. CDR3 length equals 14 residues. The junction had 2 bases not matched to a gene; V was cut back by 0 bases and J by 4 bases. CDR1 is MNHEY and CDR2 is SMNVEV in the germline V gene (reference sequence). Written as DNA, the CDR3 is TGTGCCAGCAGTTTATCAGGGGGCACCTATGGCTACACCTTC. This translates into CASSLSGGTYGYTF.

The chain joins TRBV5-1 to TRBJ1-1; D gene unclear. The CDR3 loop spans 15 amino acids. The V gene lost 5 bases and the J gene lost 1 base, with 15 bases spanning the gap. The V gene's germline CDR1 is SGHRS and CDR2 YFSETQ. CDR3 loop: CASSRREGTNTEAFF. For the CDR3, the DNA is TGCGCCAGCAGTCGTCGGGAGGGAACGAACACTGAAGCTTTCTTT.

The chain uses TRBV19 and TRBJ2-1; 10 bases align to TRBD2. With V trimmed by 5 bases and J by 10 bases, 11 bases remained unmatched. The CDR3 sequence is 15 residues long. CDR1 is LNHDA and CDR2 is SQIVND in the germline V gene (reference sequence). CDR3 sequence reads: CASSSSGGFSSEQFF. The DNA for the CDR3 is TGTGCCAGTAGTTCTAGCGGGGGTTTTTCATCAGAGCAGTTCTTC.